This T cell receptor beta chain derives from a study of regulatory T cells in long-lasting Graves disease. CDR1 and CDR2 (germline): LNHDA, SQIVND (reference sequence). This CDR3 comprises 15 residues. The V segment lost 3 bases and the J segment 1 base; nucleotides outside the gene matches: 4. In the case of this clonotype: The antigen is unknown.

Broader study findings: Persistent Graves' patients showed reduced TCR diversity versus newly diagnosed patients.

Noted time point: persistent/refractory GD, antithyroid drugs over 5 years with positive TRAb. Researchers made the TCR library from RNA that was extracted from PBMCs. Investigators prepared the TCR beta libraries by applying iRepertoire HTBI primers and Arm-PCR of CDR3 regions. TCRdb ran MiXCR on the multiplex PCR reads and lists one entry per CDR3 protein. The data contain 400,000 or so distinct CDR3 sequences, 20% to 25% of them singletons. The input for sequencing was peripheral blood mononuclear cells (PBMCs), taken when the disease was refractory, from a patient treated with antithyroid drugs. This receptor was obtained from a female donor with Graves disease. V and J are TRBV19 and TRBJ1-1; 8 bases match TRBD1. CDR3 sequence (DNA): TGTGCCAGTAGTATCTGCGGACAGGGGAACACTGAAGCTTTCTTT. Amino acids: CASSICGQGNTEAFF.